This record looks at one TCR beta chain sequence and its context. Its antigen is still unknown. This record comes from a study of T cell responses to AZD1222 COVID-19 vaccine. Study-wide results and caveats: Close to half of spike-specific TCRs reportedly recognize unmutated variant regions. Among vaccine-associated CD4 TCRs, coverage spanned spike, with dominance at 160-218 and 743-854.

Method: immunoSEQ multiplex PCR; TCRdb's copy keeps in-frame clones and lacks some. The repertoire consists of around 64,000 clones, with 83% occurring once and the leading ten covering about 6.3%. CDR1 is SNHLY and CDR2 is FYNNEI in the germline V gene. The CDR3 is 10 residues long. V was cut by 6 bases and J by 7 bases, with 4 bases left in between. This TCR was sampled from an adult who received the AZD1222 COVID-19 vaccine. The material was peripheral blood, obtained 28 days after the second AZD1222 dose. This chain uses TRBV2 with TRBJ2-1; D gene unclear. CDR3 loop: CASRSNEQFF. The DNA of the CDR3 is TGTGCCAGCAGGTCGAATGAGCAGTTCTTC.